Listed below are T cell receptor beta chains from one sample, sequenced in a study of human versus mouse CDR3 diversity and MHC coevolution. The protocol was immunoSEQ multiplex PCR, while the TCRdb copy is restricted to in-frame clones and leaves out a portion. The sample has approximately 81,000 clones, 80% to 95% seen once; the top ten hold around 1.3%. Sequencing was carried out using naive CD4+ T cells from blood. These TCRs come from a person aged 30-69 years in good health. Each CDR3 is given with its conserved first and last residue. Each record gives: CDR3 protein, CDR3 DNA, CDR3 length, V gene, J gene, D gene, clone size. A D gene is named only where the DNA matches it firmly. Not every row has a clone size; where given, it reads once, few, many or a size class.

CDR3 protein: CASSVGTANTEAFF
CDR3 DNA: TGTGCCAGCTCAGTAGGGACAGCGAACACTGAAGCTTTCTTT
CDR3 length: 14
V gene: TRBV18
J gene: TRBJ1-1
D gene: TRBD1
clone size: -

CDR3 protein: CASTQGQGSGEQYF
CDR3 DNA: TGTGCCAGCACCCAAGGACAGGGGTCAGGGGAGCAGTACTTC
CDR3 length: 14
V gene: TRBV5-4
J gene: TRBJ2-7
D gene: TRBD1
clone size: -

CDR3 protein: CASSERGEGRNF
CDR3 DNA: TGTGCCAGCAGTGAAAGAGGGGAGGGACGGAATTTT
CDR3 length: 12
V gene: TRBV6-1
J gene: TRBJ2-3
D gene: TRBD2
clone size: -

CDR3 protein: CASSLEGRVWETQYF
CDR3 DNA: TGTGCCAGCAGTTTAGAAGGGAGGGTTTGGGAGACCCAGTACTTC
CDR3 length: 15
V gene: TRBV27
J gene: TRBJ2-5
D gene: TRBD2
clone size: -

CDR3 protein: CASSLGLAVNEQFF
CDR3 DNA: TGTGCCAGCAGCTTAGGGCTAGCGGTGAATGAGCAGTTCTTC
CDR3 length: 14
V gene: TRBV11-3
J gene: TRBJ2-1
D gene: TRBD2
clone size: -

CDR3 protein: CASSLDRSFSYEQYF
CDR3 DNA: TGTGCCAGCAGTTTGGACAGGAGTTTCTCCTACGAGCAGTACTTC
CDR3 length: 15
V gene: TRBV5-4
J gene: TRBJ2-7
D gene: TRBD1
clone size: -

CDR3 protein: CASNLTPGQNYGYTF
CDR3 DNA: TGTGCCAGTAATCTCACTCCGGGACAGAACTATGGCTACACCTTC
CDR3 length: 15
V gene: TRBV19
J gene: TRBJ1-2
D gene: TRBD1
clone size: -

CDR3 protein: CASSPGAGGQPQHF
CDR3 DNA: TGTGCCAGCAGCCCTGGGGCAGGTGGTCAGCCCCAGCATTTT
CDR3 length: 14
V gene: TRBV7-9
J gene: TRBJ1-5
D gene: -
clone size: few

CDR3 protein: CASRNRALNTEAFF
CDR3 DNA: TGTGCCAGCAGAAACAGGGCCCTGAACACTGAAGCTTTCTTT
CDR3 length: 14
V gene: TRBV27
J gene: TRBJ1-1
D gene: -
clone size: few

CDR3 protein: CSAEGQANTEAFF
CDR3 DNA: TGCAGCGCCGAGGGTCAGGCAAACACTGAAGCTTTCTTT
CDR3 length: 13
V gene: TRBV29-1
J gene: TRBJ1-1
D gene: -
clone size: -

CDR3 protein: CASSLEGQGLYEQYF
CDR3 DNA: TGTGCCAGCAGTTTAGAGGGACAGGGTCTCTACGAGCAGTACTTC
CDR3 length: 15
V gene: TRBV28
J gene: TRBJ2-7
D gene: TRBD1
clone size: once

CDR3 protein: CASSPGQGPTYEQYF
CDR3 DNA: TGTGCCAGCAGCCCCGGACAGGGGCCAACCTACGAGCAGTACTTC
CDR3 length: 15
V gene: TRBV11-2
J gene: TRBJ2-7
D gene: TRBD1
clone size: -

CDR3 protein: CASSLDRGRYEQYF
CDR3 DNA: TGTGCCAGCAGTTTGGACAGGGGTAGATACGAGCAGTACTTC
CDR3 length: 14
V gene: TRBV6-1
J gene: TRBJ2-7
D gene: TRBD1
clone size: -

CDR3 protein: CASSRSGPGKNIQYF
CDR3 DNA: TGTGCCAGCAGCCGCTCGGGTCCGGGCAAAAACATTCAGTACTTC
CDR3 length: 15
V gene: TRBV11-2
J gene: TRBJ2-4
D gene: -
clone size: -

CDR3 protein: CASSTDISSYEQYF
CDR3 DNA: TGTGCCAGCAGCACGGACATTAGCTCCTACGAGCAGTACTTC
CDR3 length: 14
V gene: TRBV28
J gene: TRBJ2-7
D gene: -
clone size: -

CDR3 protein: CASSTKRLVVDHRNYGYTF
CDR3 DNA: TGTGCCAGCAGCACAAAGAGACTGGTAGTCGACCACCGCAACTATGGCTACACCTTC
CDR3 length: 19
V gene: TRBV7-9
J gene: TRBJ1-2
D gene: -
clone size: -

CDR3 protein: CASTLREGGTEAFF
CDR3 DNA: TGTGCCAGCACTTTAAGGGAGGGGGGCACTGAAGCTTTCTTT
CDR3 length: 14
V gene: TRBV27
J gene: TRBJ1-1
D gene: -
clone size: -

CDR3 protein: CASSVEPGLNTEAFF
CDR3 DNA: TGTGCCAGCAGCGTAGAACCGGGACTAAACACTGAAGCTTTCTTT
CDR3 length: 15
V gene: TRBV9
J gene: TRBJ1-1
D gene: -
clone size: -

CDR3 protein: CASSQGPGGGTYEQYF
CDR3 DNA: TGCGCCAGCAGCCAAGGTCCGGGGGGTGGGACCTACGAGCAGTACTTC
CDR3 length: 16
V gene: TRBV4-1
J gene: TRBJ2-7
D gene: TRBD2
clone size: -

CDR3 protein: CASSKDRVDTQYF
CDR3 DNA: TGTGCCAGCTCCAAGGACAGGGTTGATACGCAGTATTTT
CDR3 length: 13
V gene: TRBV18
J gene: TRBJ2-3
D gene: TRBD1
clone size: -

CDR3 protein: CASSQDQGQGFRRSEQFF
CDR3 DNA: TGTGCCAGCAGCCAAGATCAGGGACAGGGTTTTAGGAGGAGTGAGCAGTTCTTC
CDR3 length: 18
V gene: TRBV14
J gene: TRBJ2-1
D gene: TRBD1
clone size: -

CDR3 protein: CASSVHISPRAGADTQYF
CDR3 DNA: TGTGCCAGCAGCGTACACATTTCCCCGAGGGCCGGGGCAGATACGCAGTATTTT
CDR3 length: 18
V gene: TRBV9
J gene: TRBJ2-3
D gene: -
clone size: -